Listed here is a single TCR beta chain. There is no known antigen for this receptor. No base-level quality is on record; no much larger clone is a single base apart. The sample belongs to a study of PD-1 blockade in classical Hodgkin lymphoma (dated by TCRdb to 2018 to 2021). Background for the entire study: Nivolumab dosing was 3 mg/kg intravenously every 2 weeks, continuing until either disease progression or unacceptable toxicity. The study used TCR beta sequencing and CyTOF to define a peripheral blood immune signature of response to PD-1 blockade in classical Hodgkin lymphoma. What the research found in general, with its limitations: Baseline TCR diversity was reported to be lower in newly diagnosed patients than in healthy donors, and even lower in relapsed/refractory patients. By C4D1, a significant rise was seen in CD4+ TCR diversity but not in CD8+ TCR diversity (p=0.0027 vs p=0.16), and the rise was most apparent among complete responders (p=0.02). Trial patients with a complete response had baseline diversity similar to that of newly diagnosed patients, while partial responders and progressors had significantly lower diversity. The study was restricted to a single clinical trial cohort, and the causes of repertoire differences, possibly disease activity or prior therapy, were left undefined. Patients starting nivolumab less than 1 year after ASCT had lower diversity and were excluded from later analyses to avoid confounding by immune reconstitution.

The Qiagen DNeasy kit was used to extract genomic DNA from unsorted PBMCs and from the negatively selected CD4+ and CD8+ fractions. Amplification of TCR beta CDR3 regions was done by immunoSEQ multiplex PCR with primers that anneal to V and J segments. A synthetic immune receptor repertoire was used to minimize amplification bias, and remaining bias was computationally removed after sequencing. Turning to the authors' computational methods: Repertoire diversity was quantified as the Shannon entropy index using custom Python scripts. Unsorted, CD4+ and CD8+ repertoires were analyzed separately, except in combined analyses where CD4+ and CD8+ sequences were merged in silico. A clone counted as expanded when the clone's frequency after treatment rose at least 2-fold relative to C1D1, and clones undetected at baseline were given a pseudocount of 0.5. Clones with 0 or 1 copy at C1D1 were classified as singleton clones, and clones with 2 or more copies were classified as non-singleton clones. Clones expanded in unsorted samples were annotated as CD4+, CD8+ or unknown by matching protein sequences in sorted samples from the same patient. Wilcoxon tests on paired samples were used to test changes in diversity from C1D1 to C4D1. TCRdb stores this immuneACCESS table with in-frame sequences only. Part of the clones is absent; in the studies checked, under half of the shortfall reflects unresolved V genes, and no reason is known for the rest. V and J calls and clone size are as listed in that table; D and trimming were resolved from the DNA. This sample is represented by 46,000 or so clones; 80% of them were singletons. The ten largest clones capture around 22% of the sample.

Taken from cysteine to phenylalanine, the CDR3 has 18 residues. Just CDR3 DNA is preserved here, 54 bases in frame from base 1. The germline V gene encodes CDR1 WNHNN and CDR2 SYGVQD (reference sequence). Trimming leaves V shorter by 4 bases and J shorter by 2 bases, with the junction holding 9 bases beyond the gene matches. What this sample's time point label stands for: cycle 2 day 1 (C2D1) of nivolumab. Every trial patient had relapsed after autologous stem cell transplantation, and cohorts A, B and C differed in prior brentuximab vedotin exposure. The trial cohort included more than 55 patients with relapsed/refractory classical Hodgkin lymphoma, and each patient had a best overall response of complete response, partial response or progressive disease. Single-agent nivolumab was administered to trial patients in the multi-cohort phase II CheckMate 205 trial. An independent review committee assessed best overall response by applying the 2007 International Working Group response criteria. Trial PBMCs were obtained immediately prior to nivolumab initiation (C1D1) and on therapy at cycle 2 day 1 and cycle 4 day 1. Peripheral blood was collected in 8 mL Vacutainer Cell Preparation Tubes, from which PBMCs were isolated by centrifugation and then cryopreserved.

The sample consisted of peripheral blood mononuclear cells (PBMCs), taken before the second cycle of nivolumab. The chain is assembled from TRBV10-1 and TRBJ2-1; 12 central bases correspond to TRBD2. The origin of this receptor is a human donor with classical Hodgkin lymphoma. The bases are TGCGCCAGCAGTGTCGGGCTAGCGGGAGGGCCCCCCTACAATGAGCAGTTCTTC. Its coded protein is CASSVGLAGGPPYNEQFF.